This T cell receptor (beta chain) was sequenced for a study of shared clonotypes between healthy human individuals. Method: immunoSEQ multiplex PCR; TCRdb's copy keeps in-frame clones and lacks some. The sample shows around 1.6 million clones, 95% to 99% of them seen only once. Trimming removed 2 bases from V and 0 bases from J; junction bases left unmatched: 8. Germline V gene lookup returns CDR1 LGHNA and CDR2 YSLEER. There are 18 residues in the CDR3. Adult Caucasians living in Nashville, Tennessee made up all of the donors. This sequence joins TRBV4-3 and TRBJ2-2, with 8 bases fitting TRBD2. Sequenced material: naive CD4+ T cells sorted from blood. Specified subset: CD45RA+ positively selected. The sequence came from a man aged 25 to 40 in good health. Here the CDR3 DNA reads TGCGCCAGCAGCCAACAGTTACCGGGACTAGCGAACACCGGGGAGCTGTTTTTT. Translated: CASSQQLPGLANTGELFF.